These 11 T cell receptor beta chains were sequenced from one sample in a study of blood T cell repertoires in COVID-19. Generated by immunoSEQ multiplex PCR, the TCRdb table keeps only in-frame clones and is missing some. The table records 200,000 to 250,000 clones, roughly 79% of them present only once. Sequenced: PBMCs or T cells enriched from blood (not recorded which). The receptors derive from a middle-aged man who had recovered from COVID-19.

The chain has TRBV6-1 and TRBJ1-2; D gene ambiguous. Germline CDR1 is MNHNS and CDR2 is SASEGT. CDR3 length: 17 residues. V was pared by 1 base and J by 5 bases, with 20 bases between. CDR3 sequence: CASSEGSRRSVKYGYTF. The CDR3 nucleotides are TGTGCCAGCAGTGAAGGTTCTAGGCGTTCCGTGAAATATGGCTACACCTTC.

The rearrangement links TRBV28 to TRBJ2-7; TRBD1 agrees at 7 bases. This CDR3 is 14 amino acids long. Germline CDR1 reads MDHEN; CDR2 reads SYDVKM. V shed 7 bases, J shed 3 bases, and the junction held 9 bases outside the gene matches. The CDR3 nucleotides read TGTGCCAGCACCAACCACAGGGGTAACTACGAGCAGTACTTC. Residues: CASTNHRGNYEQYF.

This rearrangement joins TRBV19 to TRBJ1-2, with D possibly being TRBD1 (5 bases). Trimming cost V 3 bases and J 10 bases, with 18 bases left between them. From germline, CDR1 is LNHDA and CDR2 SQIVND (reference sequence). The CDR3 is made up of 14 amino acids. The CDR3 loop is CASSIRGGSNSYTF. The CDR3 bases are TGTGCCAGTAGTATCCGCGGGGGATCCAACTCCTACACCTTC.

The genes are TRBV19 and TRBJ1-3, with a tentative D call TRBD1 (6 bases). V lost 6 bases and J 1 base, leaving 16 bases between the germline ends. The CDR3 length is 16 residues. Germline V gives CDR1 LNHDA, CDR2 SQIVND (reference sequence). CDR3 sequence (DNA): TGTGCCAGTAGCTCACGTGGGGGGGCTTCTGGAAACACCATATATTTT. This codes for CASSSRGGASGNTIYF.

The V and J genes are TRBV24-1 and TRBJ1-1; the match to TRBD1 covers 11 bases. Germline V gene lookup returns CDR1 KGHDR and CDR2 SFDVKD. The junction had 6 bases not matched to a gene; V was cut back by 5 bases and J by 5 bases. The CDR3 extends over 15 amino acids. CDR3 amino acids: CATSVGTGGTTEAFF. CDR3 coding DNA: TGTGCCACCAGTGTCGGGACAGGGGGAACAACTGAAGCTTTCTTT.

This chain connects TRBV7-9 to TRBJ2-5, with D possibly being TRBD2 (6 bases). The ends were cut back, 2 bases at V and 3 bases at J, with 7 bases in the middle. The germline CDR1 and CDR2 sequences are SEHNR and FQNEAQ (reference sequence). The CDR3 extends over 13 amino acids. CDR3 loop: CASSLPGEETQYF. CDR3 sequence (DNA): TGTGCCAGCAGCTTACCGGGAGAAGAGACCCAGTACTTC.

The genes are TRBV19 and TRBJ1-1, with TRBD1 matching 7 bases. The CDR3 has 15 amino acids. Losses at the gene ends were 7 bases for V and 4 bases for J; bases not matched to a gene: 12. Germline assignment: CDR1 LNHDA and CDR2 SQIVND (reference sequence). The CDR3 bases are TGTGCCAGTAATTCCCCGAGGGCAGGGGGCACTGAAGCTTTCTTT. Translated, it gives CASNSPRAGGTEAFF.

The rearrangement joins TRBV20-1 to TRBJ2-1; no definite D call. The CDR3 contains 11 residues. The germline V and J ends were trimmed by 6 bases and 4 bases, with 7 bases remaining between them. Looked up from germline, CDR1 is DFQATT and CDR2 is SNEGSKA (reference sequence). CDR3 protein: CSAADYNEQFF. DNA for the CDR3: TGCAGTGCCGCGGATTACAATGAGCAGTTCTTC.

This clone was counted between two and nine times. The chain recombines TRBV3-1 (or the pseudogene TRBV3-2) with TRBJ1-5; no firm D call. The CDR3 extends over 14 amino acids. Germline V gives CDR1 LGHDT, CDR2 YNNKEL (reference sequence). V was pared by 4 bases and J by 2 bases, with 9 bases between. The CDR3 reads CASSPEWGNQPQHF. The CDR3 bases are TGTGCCAGCAGCCCGGAGTGGGGCAATCAGCCCCAGCATTTT.

The chain combines TRBV5-6 with TRBJ1-4; 10 nucleotides agree with TRBD1. In germline, CDR1 is SGHDT, CDR2 YYEEEE. The CDR3 extends over 17 amino acids. V shed 1 base, J shed 6 bases, and the junction held 9 bases outside the gene matches. The CDR3 bases are TGTGCCAGCAGCTTGCCCACGACAGGGGGCGCATATGAAAAACTGTTTTTT. Translating gives CASSLPTTGGAYEKLFF.

The V gene is TRBV7-9, the J gene TRBJ2-1; a possible D gene is TRBD2 (5 bases). Germline CDR1 SEHNR, CDR2 FQNEAQ (reference sequence). The length of the CDR3 is 14 residues. V lost 6 bases to trimming and J lost 8 bases, with 17 bases between them. CDR3 coding DNA: TGTGCCAGCAGGAGGACGGGCGCCGGGGATGAGCAGTTCTTC. It codes for CASRRTGAGDEQFF.